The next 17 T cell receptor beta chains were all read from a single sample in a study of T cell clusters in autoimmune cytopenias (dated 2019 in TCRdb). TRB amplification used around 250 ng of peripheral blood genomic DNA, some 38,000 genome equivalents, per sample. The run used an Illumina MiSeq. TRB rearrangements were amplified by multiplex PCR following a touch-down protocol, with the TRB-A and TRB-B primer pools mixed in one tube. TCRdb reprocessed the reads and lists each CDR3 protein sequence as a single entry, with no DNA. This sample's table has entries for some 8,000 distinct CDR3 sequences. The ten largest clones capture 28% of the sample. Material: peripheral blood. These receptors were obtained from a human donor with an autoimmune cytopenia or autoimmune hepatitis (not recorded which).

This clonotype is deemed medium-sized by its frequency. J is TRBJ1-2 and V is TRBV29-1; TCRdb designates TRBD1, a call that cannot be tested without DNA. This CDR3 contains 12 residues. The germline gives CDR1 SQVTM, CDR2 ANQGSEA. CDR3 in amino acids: CSVVTGAGGYTF.

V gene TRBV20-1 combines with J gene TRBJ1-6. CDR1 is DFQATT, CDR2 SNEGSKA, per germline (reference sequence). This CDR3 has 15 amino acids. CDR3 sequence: CSASFEARYNSPLHF.

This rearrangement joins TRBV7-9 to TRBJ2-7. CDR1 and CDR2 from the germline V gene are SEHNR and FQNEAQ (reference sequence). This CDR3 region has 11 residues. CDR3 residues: CASSLETEQYF.

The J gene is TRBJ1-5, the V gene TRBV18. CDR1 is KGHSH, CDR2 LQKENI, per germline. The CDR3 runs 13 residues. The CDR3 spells CASSPLLDQPQHF.

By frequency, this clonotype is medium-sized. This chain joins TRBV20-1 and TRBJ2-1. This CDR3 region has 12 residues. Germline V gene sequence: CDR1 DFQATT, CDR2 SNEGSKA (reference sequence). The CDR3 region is CSARRWENEQFF.

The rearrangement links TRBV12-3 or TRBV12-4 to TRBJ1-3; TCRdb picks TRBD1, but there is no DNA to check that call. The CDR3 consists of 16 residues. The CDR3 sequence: CASSLFDRVAGNTIYF.

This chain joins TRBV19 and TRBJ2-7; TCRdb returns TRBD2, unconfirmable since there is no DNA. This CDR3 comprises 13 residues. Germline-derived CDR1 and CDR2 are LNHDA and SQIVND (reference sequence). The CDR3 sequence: CASSIGGLGEQYF.

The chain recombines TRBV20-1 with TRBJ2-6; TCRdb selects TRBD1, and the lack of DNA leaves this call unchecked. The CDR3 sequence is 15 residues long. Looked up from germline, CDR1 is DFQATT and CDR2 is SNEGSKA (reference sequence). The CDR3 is CSARGQGAGANVLTF.

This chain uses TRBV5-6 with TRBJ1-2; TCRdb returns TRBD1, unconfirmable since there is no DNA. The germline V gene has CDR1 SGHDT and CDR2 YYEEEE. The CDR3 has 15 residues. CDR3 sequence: CASSLYGTGDYGYTF.

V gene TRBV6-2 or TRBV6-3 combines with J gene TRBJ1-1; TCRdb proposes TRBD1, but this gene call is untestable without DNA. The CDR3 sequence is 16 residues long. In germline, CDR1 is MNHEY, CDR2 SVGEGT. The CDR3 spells CASSKLRGGMNTEAFF.

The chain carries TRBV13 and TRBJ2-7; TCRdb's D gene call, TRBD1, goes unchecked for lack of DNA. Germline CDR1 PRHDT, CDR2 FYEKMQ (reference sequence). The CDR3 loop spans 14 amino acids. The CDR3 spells CASSPRDRPYEQYF.

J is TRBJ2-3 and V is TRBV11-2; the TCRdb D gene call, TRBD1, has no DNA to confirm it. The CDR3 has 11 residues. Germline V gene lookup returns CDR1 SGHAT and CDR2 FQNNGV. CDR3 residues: CASSPGGTQYF.

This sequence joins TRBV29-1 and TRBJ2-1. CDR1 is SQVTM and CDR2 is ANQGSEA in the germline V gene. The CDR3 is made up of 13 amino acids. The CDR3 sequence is CSVDPTGGETQFF.

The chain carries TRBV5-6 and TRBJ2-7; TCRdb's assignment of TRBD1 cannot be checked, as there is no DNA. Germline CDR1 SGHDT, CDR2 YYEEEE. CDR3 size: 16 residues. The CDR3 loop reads CASSRGGTGASREQYF.

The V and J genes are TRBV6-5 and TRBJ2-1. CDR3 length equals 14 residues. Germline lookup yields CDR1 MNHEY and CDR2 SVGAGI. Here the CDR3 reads CASSYGSTYNEQFF.

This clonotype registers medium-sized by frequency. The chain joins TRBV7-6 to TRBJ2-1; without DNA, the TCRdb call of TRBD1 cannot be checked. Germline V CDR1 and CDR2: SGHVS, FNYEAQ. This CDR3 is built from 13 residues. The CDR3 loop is CASSQTGLNEQFF.

The chain's CDR3 is CATSRVGGLAGHEQFF. V usage is TRBV15 and J usage is TRBJ2-1; TCRdb names TRBD2, which stays unverified in the absence of DNA. This CDR3 is 16 amino acids long. The germline V gene has CDR1 LNHNV and CDR2 YYDKDF (reference sequence).